Listed here are 23 T cell receptor beta chains from one sample, sequenced in a study of blood T cell repertoires in COVID-19. The table came from immunoSEQ multiplex PCR; TCRdb's copy has only in-frame clones and leaves some out. The table shows under 250,000 clones, with about nine tenths occurring only once. Sequencing used peripheral blood. These receptors originate from a man aged 25 to 40 with COVID-19, enrolled during active disease.

This clone was counted a single time. The rearrangement uses TRBV5-1 and TRBJ2-1; 12 bases are a match to TRBD1. V was pared by 4 bases and J by 8 bases, with 4 bases of the junction left unmatched. The CDR3 sequence is 14 residues long. The germline V gene encodes CDR1 SGHRS and CDR2 YFSETQ. The CDR3 spells CASSKGQGADEQFF. The CDR3 DNA follows: TGCGCCAGCAGCAAGGGACAGGGGGCAGATGAGCAGTTCTTC.

The rearrangement links TRBV18 to TRBJ2-5; possibly TRBD2 for D (6 bases). The ends were cut back, 3 bases at V and 5 bases at J, with 13 bases in the middle. The CDR3 is 14 residues long. Germline V lookup: CDR1 KGHSH, CDR2 LQKENI. CDR3 residues: CASSPTAGRETQYF. CDR3 coding DNA: TGTGCCAGCTCACCCACGGCGGGGAGGGAGACCCAGTACTTC.

The chain is built from TRBV7-2 and TRBJ2-7; D is possibly TRBD2 (6 bases). Deletions cut 1 base from V and 3 bases from J, with 10 bases between. This CDR3 contains 14 residues. The V gene's germline CDR1 is SGHTA and CDR2 FQGNSA. CDR3 sequence reads: CASSLVAGIYEQYF. CDR3 DNA: TGTGCCAGCAGCTTAGTTGCGGGAATCTACGAGCAGTACTTC.

This chain connects TRBV6-5 to TRBJ2-5; 8 bases map to TRBD2. The CDR3 totals 15 residues. With 6 bases clipped from V and 7 bases from J, the junction kept 13 bases outside the gene matches. Germline V lookup: CDR1 MNHEY, CDR2 SVGAGI. The CDR3 sequence is CASRGAGALGGTQYF. Written as DNA, the CDR3 is TGTGCCAGCAGGGGAGCGGGGGCCCTTGGAGGGACCCAGTACTTC.

J is TRBJ1-2 and V is TRBV7-9; 9 nucleotides match TRBD1. The germline V gene encodes CDR1 SEHNR and CDR2 FQNEAQ (reference sequence). J lost 6 bases, V lost 4 bases, and 6 bases had no gene match. The length of the CDR3 is 14 residues. The CDR3: CASSSGQGRHGYTF. The CDR3 DNA is TGTGCCAGCAGCTCGGGACAGGGCCGTCATGGCTACACCTTC.

In this sample, this clone turned up once. This sequence joins TRBV12-3 or TRBV12-4 and TRBJ1-1; maybe TRBD1 (5 bases). V lost 2 bases to trimming and J lost 11 bases, with 15 bases between them. This CDR3 is 13 amino acids long. The CDR3 reads CASSLNWGVGAFF. CDR3 sequence (DNA): TGTGCCAGCAGTTTAAATTGGGGGGTCGGCGCTTTCTTT.

The chain recombines TRBV5-4 with TRBJ2-1; D remains ambiguous. Germline lookup yields CDR1 SGHNT and CDR2 YYREEE (reference sequence). Trimming left V 4 bases short and J 5 bases short, with 10 bases between. This CDR3 is built from 13 residues. The CDR3 nucleotides are TGTGCCAGCAGCCCCGAGAGTAACAATGAGCAGTTCTTC. It translates to CASSPESNNEQFF.

The chain joins TRBV7-9 to TRBJ2-5; 11 positions agree with TRBD2. Germline CDR1 SEHNR, CDR2 FQNEAQ (reference sequence). The length of the CDR3 is 15 residues. V gave up 4 bases and J gave up 5 bases; unmatched junction bases: 6. The CDR3 spells CASSYSGGALETQYF. CDR3 bases: TGTGCCAGCAGCTATAGCGGGGGGGCCTTGGAGACCCAGTACTTC.

This clone has a single count. DNA for the CDR3: TGTGCCAGCAGCTTGCTTGCGGGGGGCGTCAGCTCCTACAATGAGCAGTTCTTC. It is translated as CASSLLAGGVSSYNEQFF. The chain carries TRBV7-2 and TRBJ2-1, with 8 bases that match TRBD2. With 3 bases clipped from V and 0 bases from J, the junction kept 10 bases outside the gene matches. The CDR3 is 18 amino acids. Germline CDR1 reads SGHTA; CDR2 reads FQGNSA.

This rearrangement joins TRBV19 to TRBJ1-5; D is possibly TRBD1 (6 bases). CDR3 size: 15 residues. CDR1 is LNHDA, CDR2 SQIVND, per germline (reference sequence). V shed 2 bases and J shed 1 base, with 9 bases lying between them. This chain's CDR3 is CASSITGYSNQPQHF. CDR3 nucleotides: TGTGCCAGTAGTATAACAGGGTACAGCAATCAGCCCCAGCATTTT. Filled out from reference TRBV19 and TRBJ1-5, the complete variable domain reads DGGITQSPKYLFRKEGQNVTLSCEQNLNHDAMYWYRQDPGQGLRLIYYSQIVNDFQKGDIAEGYSVSREKKESFPLTVTSAQKNPTAFYLCASSITGYSNQPQHFGDGTRLSIL.

A single count supports this clone. The chain couples TRBV19 to TRBJ2-7, with D perhaps matching TRBD1 (7 bases). V shed 5 bases and J shed 3 bases, with 11 bases lying between them. The length of the CDR3 is 13 residues. Germline V gives CDR1 LNHDA, CDR2 SQIVND (reference sequence). The CDR3 region is CASSFQGGYEQYF. Here the CDR3 DNA reads TGTGCCAGTAGTTTCCAGGGGGGCTACGAGCAGTACTTC.

This clone was detected only once. This chain links TRBV6-5 with TRBJ1-1; D is perhaps TRBD1 (6 bases). This CDR3 comprises 14 residues. Germline values: CDR1 MNHEY, CDR2 SVGAGI. With 2 bases removed from V and 3 bases from J, the gap between germline ends came to 10 bases. The CDR3 reads CASSYGGGDTEAFF. CDR3 DNA sequence: TGTGCCAGCAGTTACGGGGGGGGCGACACTGAAGCTTTCTTT.

The chain is built from TRBV7-6 and TRBJ2-2; the D is unclear. Germline CDR1 and CDR2: SGHVS and FNYEAQ. This CDR3 spans 14 amino acids. Trimming stripped 1 base from V and 2 bases from J, with 5 bases between. CDR3 region: CASSLGHNTGELFF. In nucleotides, the CDR3 is TGTGCCAGCAGCTTAGGGCATAACACCGGGGAGCTGTTTTTT.

This chain joins TRBV12-3 or TRBV12-4 and TRBJ1-2; no clear D gene. Trimming pared 2 bases from V and 7 bases from J, leaving 11 bases between. The CDR3 length is 13 residues. The CDR3 coding sequence is TGTGCCAGCAGTTTAAAGCGGGGTGGTGGCTACACCTTC. Translated, it gives CASSLKRGGGYTF.

The chain employs TRBV19 and TRBJ1-5, with TRBD1 matching 7 bases. The CDR3 is 15 amino acids. Looked up from germline, CDR1 is LNHDA and CDR2 is SQIVND (reference sequence). The V and J ends lost 4 bases and 6 bases, in that order; junction bases with no gene match: 9. CDR3 in DNA: TGTGCCAGTAGTAAGAGACAGGGCGAGGTTCAGCCCCAGCATTTT. Its protein is CASSKRQGEVQPQHF.

This CDR3 is CASSTQQGFEQYF. Here the CDR3 DNA reads TGTGCCAGCAGTACGCAACAGGGTTTCGAGCAGTACTTC. The chain has TRBV27 and TRBJ2-7, with D possibly being TRBD1 (6 bases). This CDR3 is 13 amino acids long. Germline V lookup: CDR1 MNHEY, CDR2 SMNVEV (reference sequence). Trimming took 5 bases from V and 6 from J, leaving 14 bases between them.

The chain uses TRBV29-1 and TRBJ1-2; TRBD1 matches 8 bases. After removal of 2 bases from V and 8 bases from J, the junction contained 10 bases not matched to a gene. This CDR3 has 14 residues. The germline V gene encodes CDR1 SQVTM and CDR2 ANQGSEA. This CDR3 is CSVEQTGAIGGYTF. The CDR3, as DNA: TGCAGCGTTGAACAGACAGGGGCCATAGGAGGCTACACCTTC.

This chain uses TRBV5-4 with TRBJ1-2; the match to TRBD1 covers 8 bases. The CDR3 totals 15 residues. The junction had 10 bases not matched to a gene; V was cut back by 4 bases and J by 5 bases. The germline CDR1 and CDR2 sequences are SGHNT and YYREEE (reference sequence). CDR3 nucleotide sequence: TGTGCCAGCAGCAACCTGACAGGGGTTGTTTATGGCTACACCTTC. Translating it yields CASSNLTGVVYGYTF.

The chain is built from TRBV4-1 and TRBJ1-2; TRBD1 agrees at 7 bases. Germline V gene data show CDR1 as MGHRA and CDR2 as YSYEKL. This CDR3 has 18 amino acids. The V and J ends lost 4 bases and 4 bases, in that order; junction bases with no gene match: 18. Written as DNA, the CDR3 is TGCGCCAGCAGCCCCCCGAAGGGATTGACAGGGAACCCCTATGGCTACACCTTC. Protein: CASSPPKGLTGNPYGYTF.

In its sample, this clone was seen once. J is TRBJ2-5 and V is TRBV19, with D perhaps TRBD2 (6 bases). CDR3 length equals 16 residues. From germline, CDR1 is LNHDA and CDR2 SQIVND (reference sequence). With 3 bases removed from V and 0 bases from J, the gap between germline ends came to 14 bases. CDR3 nucleotides: TGTGCCAGTAGTATGGCTCGGGGGTGGGACCAAGAGACCCAGTACTTC. This gives the protein CASSMARGWDQETQYF. The whole variable domain, remainder taken from reference TRBV19 and TRBJ2-5, is DGGITQSPKYLFRKEGQNVTLSCEQNLNHDAMYWYRQDPGQGLRLIYYSQIVNDFQKGDIAEGYSVSREKKESFPLTVTSAQKNPTAFYLCASSMARGWDQETQYFGPGTRLLVL.

This chain uses TRBV5-4 with TRBJ1-3; a weak D match, TRBD1 (5 bases). Deletions cut 0 bases from V and 1 base from J, with 8 bases between. CDR3 length equals 15 residues. CDR1 SGHNT and CDR2 YYREEE come from the germline V gene (reference sequence). In DNA form, the CDR3 reads TGTGCCAGCAGCTTGGCCGGGGGATCTGGAAACACCATATATTTT. Its translation: CASSLAGGSGNTIYF.

The V call is TRBV6-5, the J call TRBJ1-2; 10 nucleotides agree with TRBD1. Trimming took 7 bases from V and 5 from J; bases not matched to a gene: 7. The CDR3 sequence is 14 residues long. Germline V gene sequence: CDR1 MNHEY, CDR2 SVGAGI. Written as DNA, the CDR3 is TGTGCCAGCACCGCCAGGACAGGGGGGTATGGCTACACCTTC. As protein: CASTARTGGYGYTF.

The J gene is TRBJ1-6, the V gene TRBV5-1; D ambiguous. Trimming shortened V by 0 bases and J by 10 bases, and 11 bases separated the two germline ends. In germline, CDR1 is SGHRS, CDR2 YFSETQ. The CDR3 totals 14 residues. CDR3 bases: TGCGCCAGCAGCTTGGTAGGGAGTAACTCACCCCTCCACTTT. It is translated as CASSLVGSNSPLHF.